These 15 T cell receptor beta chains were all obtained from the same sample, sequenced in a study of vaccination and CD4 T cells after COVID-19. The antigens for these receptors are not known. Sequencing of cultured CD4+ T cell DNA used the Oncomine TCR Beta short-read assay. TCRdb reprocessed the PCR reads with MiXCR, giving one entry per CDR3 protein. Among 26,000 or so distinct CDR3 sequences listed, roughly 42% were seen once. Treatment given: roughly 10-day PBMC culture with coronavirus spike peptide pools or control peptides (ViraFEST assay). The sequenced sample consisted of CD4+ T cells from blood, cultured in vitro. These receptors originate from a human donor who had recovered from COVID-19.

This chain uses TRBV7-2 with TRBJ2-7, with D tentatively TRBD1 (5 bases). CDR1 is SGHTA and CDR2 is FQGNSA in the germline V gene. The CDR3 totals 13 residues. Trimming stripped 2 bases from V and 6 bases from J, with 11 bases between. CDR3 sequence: CASSLPPGSEQYF. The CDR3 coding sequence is TGTGCCAGCAGCTTACCTCCAGGGTCCGAGCAGTACTTC.

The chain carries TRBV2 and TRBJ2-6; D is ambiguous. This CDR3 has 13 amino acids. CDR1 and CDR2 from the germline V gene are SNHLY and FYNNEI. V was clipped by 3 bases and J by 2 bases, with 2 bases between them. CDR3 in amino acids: CASSETGANVLTF. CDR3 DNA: TGTGCCAGCAGTGAGACTGGGGCCAACGTCCTGACTTTC.

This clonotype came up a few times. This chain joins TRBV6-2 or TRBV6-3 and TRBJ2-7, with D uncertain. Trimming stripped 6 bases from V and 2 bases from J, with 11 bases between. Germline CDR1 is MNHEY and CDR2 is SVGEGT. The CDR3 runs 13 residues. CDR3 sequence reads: CASSFVVTYEQYF. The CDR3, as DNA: TGTGCCAGCAGCTTTGTGGTTACCTACGAGCAGTACTTC.

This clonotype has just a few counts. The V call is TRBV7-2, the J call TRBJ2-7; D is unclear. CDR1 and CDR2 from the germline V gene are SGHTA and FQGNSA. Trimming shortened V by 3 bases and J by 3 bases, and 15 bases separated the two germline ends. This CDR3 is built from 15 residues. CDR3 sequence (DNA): TGTGCCAGCAGCTTCAGCAGCGTCCTAAACTACGAGCAGTACTTC. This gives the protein CASSFSSVLNYEQYF.

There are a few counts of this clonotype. The CDR3 DNA reads as TGTGCCAGCACCCCCGACAGGGCTAGAAGGACAGATACGCAGTATTTT. Its translation is CASTPDRARRTDTQYF. V and J are TRBV6-1 and TRBJ2-3; 7 bases align to TRBD1. Trimming took 7 bases from V and 3 from J; bases not matched to a gene: 13. The germline gives CDR1 MNHNS, CDR2 SASEGT. There are 16 residues in the CDR3.

The CDR3 DNA reads as TGCAGTGCTCCTATGGTTGCTTATGGCTACACCTTC. Residues: CSAPMVAYGYTF. This chain joins TRBV20-1 and TRBJ1-2; the D is unclear. The germline V and J ends were trimmed by 5 bases and 5 bases, with 12 bases remaining between them. The CDR3 sequence is 12 residues long. Per germline, CDR1 DFQATT and CDR2 SNEGSKA (reference sequence).

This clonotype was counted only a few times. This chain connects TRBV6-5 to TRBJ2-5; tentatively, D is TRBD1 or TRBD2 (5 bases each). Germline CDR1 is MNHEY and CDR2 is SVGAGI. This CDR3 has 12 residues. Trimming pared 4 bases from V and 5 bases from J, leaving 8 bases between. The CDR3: CASSSGRETQYF. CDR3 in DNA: TGTGCCAGCAGTTCGGGGCGGGAGACCCAGTACTTC.

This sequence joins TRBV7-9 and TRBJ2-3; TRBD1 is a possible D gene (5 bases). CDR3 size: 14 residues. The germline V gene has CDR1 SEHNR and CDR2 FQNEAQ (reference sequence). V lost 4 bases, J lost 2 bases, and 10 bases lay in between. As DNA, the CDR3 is TGTGCCAGCAGCTGGGCAGGGTCCACAGATACGCAGTATTTT. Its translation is CASSWAGSTDTQYF.

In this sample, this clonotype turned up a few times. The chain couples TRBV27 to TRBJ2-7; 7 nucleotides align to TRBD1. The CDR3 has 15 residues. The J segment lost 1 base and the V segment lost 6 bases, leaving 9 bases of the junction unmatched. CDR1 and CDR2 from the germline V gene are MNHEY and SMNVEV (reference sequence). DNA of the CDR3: TGTGCCAGCAGGGGCTTGGACAGGATATCCTACGAGCAGTACTTC. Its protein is CASRGLDRISYEQYF.

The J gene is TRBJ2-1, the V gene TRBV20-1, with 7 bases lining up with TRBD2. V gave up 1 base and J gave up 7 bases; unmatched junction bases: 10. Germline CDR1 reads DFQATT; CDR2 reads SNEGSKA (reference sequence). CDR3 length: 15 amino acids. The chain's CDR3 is CSARVPAGSLNEQFF. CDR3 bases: TGCAGTGCTAGAGTTCCAGCGGGATCTTTGAATGAGCAGTTCTTC.

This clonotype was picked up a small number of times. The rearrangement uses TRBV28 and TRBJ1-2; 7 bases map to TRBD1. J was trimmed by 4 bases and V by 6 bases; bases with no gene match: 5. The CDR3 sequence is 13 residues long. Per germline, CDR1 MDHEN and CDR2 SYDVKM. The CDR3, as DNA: TGTGCCAGCAGGCCCGGGACAGTCTATGGCTACACCTTC. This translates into CASRPGTVYGYTF.

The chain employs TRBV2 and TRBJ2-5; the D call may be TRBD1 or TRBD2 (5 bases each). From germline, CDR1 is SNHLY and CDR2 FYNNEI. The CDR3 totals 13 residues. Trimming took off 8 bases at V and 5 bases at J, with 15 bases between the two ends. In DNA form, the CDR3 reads TGTGCCAGCCGGGACCGCTATTTTGAGACCCAGTACTTC. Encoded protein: CASRDRYFETQYF. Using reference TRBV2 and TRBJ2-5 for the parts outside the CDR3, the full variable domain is EPEVTQTPSHQVTQMGQEVILRCVPISNHLYFYWYRQILGQKVEFLVSFYNNEISEKSEIFDDQFSVERPDGSNFTLKIRSTKLEDSAMYFCASRDRYFETQYFGPGTRLLVL.

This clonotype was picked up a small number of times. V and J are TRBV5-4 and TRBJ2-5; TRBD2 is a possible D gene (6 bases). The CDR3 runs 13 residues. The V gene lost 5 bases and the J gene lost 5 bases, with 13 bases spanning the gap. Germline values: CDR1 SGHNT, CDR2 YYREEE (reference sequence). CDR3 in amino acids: CASSYGGGETQYF. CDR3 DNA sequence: TGTGCCAGCAGTTACGGCGGAGGGGAGACCCAGTACTTC.

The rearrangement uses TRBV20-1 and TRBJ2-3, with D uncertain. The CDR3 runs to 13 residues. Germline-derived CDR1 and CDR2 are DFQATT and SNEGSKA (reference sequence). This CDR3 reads CSAPARGGDTQYF. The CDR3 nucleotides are TGCAGCGCTCCGGCTAGAGGCGGAGATACGCAGTATTTT.

In nucleotides, the CDR3 is TGTGCCAGCAGTACGTCACCGGGGGGCCCCTACAATGAGCAGTTCTTC. It codes for CASSTSPGGPYNEQFF. The chain has TRBV7-9 and TRBJ2-1; a possible D gene is TRBD2 (7 bases). Germline CDR1 is SEHNR and CDR2 is FQNEAQ (reference sequence). V dropped 6 bases and J dropped 2 bases, with 17 bases sitting between them. This CDR3 has 16 residues. Full variable domain (outside the CDR3, taken from reference TRBV7-9 and TRBJ2-1): DTGVSQNPRHKITKRGQNVTFRCDPISEHNRLYWYRQTLGQGPEFLTYFQNEAQLEKSRLLSDRFSAERPKGSFSTLEIQRTEQGDSAMYLCASSTSPGGPYNEQFFGPGTRLTVL.